This entry describes one T cell receptor (beta chain). What it recognizes is unknown. The CDR3 spans 13 residues. Unmatched junction bases numbered 7, after V lost 0 bases and J lost 14 bases. Germline V gene sequence: CDR1 SGHAT, CDR2 FQNNGV. The entry originates in a study of OX40 agonist ivuxolimab in advanced cancers. Looking at the study overall: The dose-escalation cohort was approximately 80% male, with a mean age of 60 years, ranging about 23 to 79. Study findings and constraints: On average, a greater number of expanded clones characterised CD8+ T cells relative to CD4+. Those patients achieving a partial response at 0.1-3.0 mg/kg showed among the lowest clonal expansion.

Method: immunoSEQ multiplex PCR; TCRdb's copy keeps in-frame clones and lacks some. The sample records about 120,000 clones, 93% being singletons. Specimen: CD4+ or CD8+ T cells sorted from blood, collected in a trial of the OX40 agonist ivuxolimab. This chain links TRBV11-2 with TRBJ2-1; TRBD1 matches at 7 bases. This TCR was recovered from an adult with an advanced solid tumor such as melanoma, head and neck, liver or kidney cancer. The CDR3 DNA reads as TGTGCCAGCAGCTTAGAGGGACAGTATATGGAGTTCTTC. Its translation is CASSLEGQYMEFF.